These 17 T cell receptor beta chains were all obtained from the same sample, sequenced in a study of PD-1 blockade in classical Hodgkin lymphoma (dated by TCRdb to 2020 to 2022). Library preparation employed the immunoSEQ multiplex PCR assay. The table was pulled from immuneACCESS by TCRdb, which kept in-frame rearrangements only. Such tables lose some clones; where checked, under half of the loss comes from unresolved V genes, and the rest has no known cause. This sample has roughly 4,700 clones in its table, and roughly 66% of those were observed once. The top ten constitute roughly 58% of the sample. The time point label corresponds to: cycle 2 day 1 (C2D1) of nivolumab. Every trial patient had relapsed following autologous stem cell transplantation, and prior brentuximab vedotin exposure was what differed among cohorts A, B and C. The input for sequencing was peripheral blood mononuclear cells (PBMCs), taken before the second cycle of nivolumab. The receptors originated from a human donor with classical Hodgkin lymphoma.

This clone was found a few times. The rearrangement links TRBV27 to TRBJ1-4, with D unclear. From germline, CDR1 is MNHEY and CDR2 SMNVEV (reference sequence). CDR3 size: 13 residues. Trimming removed 5 bases at V and 4 bases at J, with 8 bases between. The CDR3 bases are TGTGCCAGCAGTGAGTTCGTTAATGAAAAACTGTTTTTT. Its translation is CASSEFVNEKLFF.

This clone has a handful of counts. The V and J genes are TRBV6-5 and TRBJ1-1, with 10 bases matching TRBD1. Germline V CDR1 and CDR2: MNHEY, SVGAGI. Unmatched junction bases numbered 6, after V lost 6 bases and J lost 2 bases. The CDR3 runs 15 residues. DNA for the CDR3: TGTGCCAGCAGGCCTTGGACAGGGGGTAACACTGAAGCTTTCTTT. This gives the protein CASRPWTGGNTEAFF.

The CDR3 sequence is CASSPRQGTSNEQFF. Here the CDR3 DNA reads TGCGCCAGCAGCCCGCGCCAAGGGACAAGCAATGAGCAGTTCTTC. The chain links TRBV5-1 to TRBJ2-1, with D perhaps matching TRBD1 (6 bases). Trimming shortened V by 4 bases and J by 6 bases, and 17 bases separated the two germline ends. Germline values: CDR1 SGHRS, CDR2 YFSETQ. The CDR3 sequence is 15 residues long.

Here the CDR3 reads CASREDRGPIDNEQFF. The CDR3 region has the DNA TGTGCCAGCAGGGAAGACAGGGGGCCGATCGACAATGAGCAGTTCTTC. The rearrangement uses TRBV28 and TRBJ2-1, with 10 bases matching TRBD1. Germline loops: CDR1 MDHEN, CDR2 SYDVKM. The ends lost 6 bases at V and 5 bases at J; junction bases unmatched: 10. The CDR3 extends over 16 amino acids.

This sequence joins TRBV19 and TRBJ1-3; D unresolved. This CDR3 spans 16 amino acids. Trimming left V 1 base short and J 2 bases short, with 12 bases between. Germline V gives CDR1 LNHDA, CDR2 SQIVND (reference sequence). The CDR3 reads CASSIVRPGTGNTIYF. CDR3 nucleotides: TGTGCCAGTAGTATAGTTCGCCCGGGGACTGGAAACACCATATATTTT. The variable domain in full, completed from reference TRBV19 and TRBJ1-3, reads DGGITQSPKYLFRKEGQNVTLSCEQNLNHDAMYWYRQDPGQGLRLIYYSQIVNDFQKGDIAEGYSVSREKKESFPLTVTSAQKNPTAFYLCASSIVRPGTGNTIYFGEGSWLTVV.

V is TRBV6-1 and J is TRBJ1-2; D is perhaps TRBD1 (5 bases). The V end lost 6 bases, the J end lost 0 bases, and 8 bases lay between the germline ends. The CDR3 has 13 residues. Germline-derived CDR1 and CDR2 are MNHNS and SASEGT. CDR3 residues: CASSRESNYGYTF. CDR3 in DNA: TGTGCCAGCAGCAGGGAATCTAACTATGGCTACACCTTC.

This chain uses TRBV2 with TRBJ2-5; TRBD1 is a possible D gene (5 bases). Trimming shortened V by 6 bases and J by 5 bases, and 19 bases separated the two germline ends. The CDR3 length is 15 residues. In germline, CDR1 is SNHLY, CDR2 FYNNEI. Here the CDR3 DNA reads TGTGCCAGCAGCGACAAGAATCAGGGCTTGGAGACCCAGTACTTC. Translating gives CASSDKNQGLETQYF.

By its share, this clone is medium-sized. The gene calls are TRBV30 and TRBJ1-5; maybe TRBD1 (6 bases). CDR3 length: 16 residues. Germline lookup yields CDR1 GTSNPN and CDR2 SVGIG (reference sequence). V was trimmed by 2 bases and J by 1 base, leaving 15 bases between them. For the CDR3, the DNA is TGTGCCTGGAGTCCAACAGGGTCTCTAAGCAATCAGCCCCAGCATTTT. Residues: CAWSPTGSLSNQPQHF.

The chain joins TRBV9 to TRBJ1-3, with TRBD1 matching 7 bases. The CDR3 has 23 amino acids. V was pared by 0 bases and J by 0 bases, with 24 bases of the junction left unmatched. Germline CDR1 is SGDLS and CDR2 is YYNGEE. This chain's CDR3 is CASSVGPGGLGRGQRDSGNTIYF. Written as DNA, the CDR3 is TGTGCCAGCAGCGTAGGCCCCGGGGGACTCGGGAGGGGACAGCGAGACTCTGGAAACACCATATATTTT. The full variable domain, rest sourced from reference TRBV9 and TRBJ1-3, is DSGVTQTPKHLITATGQRVTLRCSPRSGDLSVYWYQQSLDQGLQFLIQYYNGEERAKGNILERFSAQQFPDLHSELNLSSLELGDSALYFCASSVGPGGLGRGQRDSGNTIYFGEGSWLTVV.

The chain couples TRBV19 to TRBJ1-1, with D tentatively TRBD1 (5 bases). CDR1 is LNHDA, CDR2 SQIVND, per germline (reference sequence). The CDR3 consists of 15 residues. V gave up 7 bases and J gave up 1 base, with 16 bases separating them. Written as DNA, the CDR3 is TGTGCCAGTATCCCGGGGGGGGTGTGGAACACTGAAGCTTTCTTT. As protein: CASIPGGVWNTEAFF. The complete variable domain, with remaining parts taken from reference TRBV19 and TRBJ1-1, reads DGGITQSPKYLFRKEGQNVTLSCEQNLNHDAMYWYRQDPGQGLRLIYYSQIVNDFQKGDIAEGYSVSREKKESFPLTVTSAQKNPTAFYLCASIPGGVWNTEAFFGQGTRLTVV.

CDR3 loop: CASSPAPGLAESDTQYF. DNA for the CDR3: TGTGCCAGCTCACCGGCTCCGGGACTAGCCGAGTCAGATACGCAGTATTTT. The chain uses TRBV18 and TRBJ2-3; 9 bases map to TRBD2. Looked up from germline, CDR1 is KGHSH and CDR2 is LQKENI. This CDR3 has 17 residues. After removal of 3 bases from V and 4 bases from J, the junction contained 11 bases not matched to a gene.

The chain joins TRBV11-2 to TRBJ2-1; D not resolved. With 3 bases removed from V and 6 bases from J, the gap between germline ends came to 18 bases. Looked up from germline, CDR1 is SGHAT and CDR2 is FQNNGV. The CDR3 covers 16 residues. The CDR3 DNA follows: TGTGCCAGCAGCTTGGCGGCCTTTCGCACCACCAATGAGCAGTTCTTC. This gives the protein CASSLAAFRTTNEQFF.

V gene TRBV6-5 combines with J gene TRBJ1-2; 9 bases line up with TRBD1. V lost 7 bases to trimming and J lost 1 base; unmatched junction nucleotides: 7. This CDR3 region has 15 residues. From germline, CDR1 is MNHEY and CDR2 SVGAGI. The CDR3 loop is CASTRDRDNNYGYTF. In DNA form, the CDR3 reads TGTGCCAGCACCCGGGACAGGGACAATAACTATGGCTACACCTTC.

The chain employs TRBV4-1 and TRBJ2-7; 7 nucleotides agree with TRBD2. Unmatched junction bases numbered 13, after V lost 0 bases and J lost 2 bases. Germline CDR1 and CDR2: MGHRA and YSYEKL. The CDR3 contains 18 residues. This CDR3 is CASSQEVSRLALPYEQYF. CDR3 bases: TGCGCCAGCAGCCAAGAAGTCTCGAGACTAGCACTCCCCTACGAGCAGTACTTC.

The chain has TRBV5-5 and TRBJ2-7, with D possibly TRBD2 on 5 matching bases. V shed 3 bases and J shed 6 bases, with 13 bases lying between them. There are 13 residues in the CDR3. Germline V gives CDR1 SGHKS, CDR2 YYEKEE (reference sequence). For the CDR3, the DNA is TGTGCCAGCAGCTCCCTAGTACGGGGCGAGCAGTACTTC. Translated: CASSSLVRGEQYF.

The chain recombines TRBV9 with TRBJ2-1; TRBD2 agrees at 10 bases. The CDR3 runs to 14 residues. Germline loops: CDR1 SGDLS, CDR2 YYNGEE. V gave up 3 bases and J gave up 8 bases; unmatched junction bases: 5. This CDR3 reads CASSASGSNDEQFF. The CDR3 region has the DNA TGTGCCAGCAGCGCTAGCGGGAGTAACGATGAGCAGTTCTTC.

The chain uses TRBV5-1 and TRBJ1-5; no firm D call. Germline values: CDR1 SGHRS, CDR2 YFSETQ. Trimming stripped 0 bases from V and 4 bases from J, with 20 bases between. The CDR3 extends over 18 amino acids. The CDR3: CASSLGYRAPEANQPQHF. The CDR3 DNA sequence: TGCGCCAGCAGCTTGGGGTACCGGGCCCCCGAGGCAAATCAGCCCCAGCATTTT.